A selection of T cell receptor beta chains follows, all from one sample in a study of T cells in Graves' hyperthyroidism and ophthalmopathy. TCRdb used MiXCR to reprocess the multiplex PCR reads, holding one entry per CDR3 protein. The sample consists of 660,000 or so distinct CDR3 sequences, 45% of them appearing once. The sample taken for sequencing was peripheral blood or thyroid tissue (not recorded which). These receptors came from an adult man with Graves' disease, either hyperthyroidism or ophthalmopathy (not recorded which). The CDR3 runs from the conserved cysteine through the conserved F or W. Each record gives: J gene, D gene, clone size, V gene, CDR3 DNA, CDR3 protein. D genes are given only for firm matches. The size field is filled for only some rows; it gives once, few, many or a size class.

J: TRBJ2-7; D: -; size: few; V: TRBV6-5; DNA: TGTGCCAGCAGTACGCGGGCCTCGAGATACGAGCAGTACTTC; CDR3: CASSTRASRYEQYF
J: TRBJ1-2; D: -; size: -; V: TRBV11-2; DNA: TGTGCCAGCAGCTTAGGGCCGCAAAAGGGTGGCTACACCTTC; CDR3: CASSLGPQKGGYTF
J: TRBJ1-1; D: TRBD1; size: -; V: TRBV9; DNA: TGTGCCAGCAGCGTACATTTCACAGGGGGTTACACTGAAGCTTTCTTT; CDR3: CASSVHFTGGYTEAFF
J: TRBJ1-4; D: -; size: -; V: TRBV4-2; DNA: TGTGCCAGCTCACCTATGCGGGGTGGTGAAAAACTGTTTTTT; CDR3: CASSPMRGGEKLFF
J: TRBJ1-2; D: TRBD1; size: -; V: TRBV10-3; DNA: TGTGCCATCAGTGACAACGGGACAGGGACCTATGGCTACACCTTC; CDR3: CAISDNGTGTYGYTF
J: TRBJ2-7; D: TRBD2; size: many; V: TRBV29-1; DNA: TGCAGCGGGTCGTACACTAGCGGGAGCTCCTACGAGCAGTACTTC; CDR3: CSGSYTSGSSYEQYF
J: TRBJ2-3; D: TRBD1; size: few; V: TRBV7-2; DNA: TGTGCCAGCAGCTTAACAGGGGCCAGCTGGAGAGATACGCAGTATTTT; CDR3: CASSLTGASWRDTQYF
J: TRBJ2-7; D: -; size: -; V: TRBV25-1; DNA: TGTGCCAGCAGTGCTAGAGATCGACGGGACTACGAGCAGTACTTC; CDR3: CASSARDRRDYEQYF
J: TRBJ2-7; D: -; size: few; V: TRBV19; DNA: TGTGCCAGTAGTACCTGGGACCACTCCTACGAGCAGTACTTC; CDR3: CASSTWDHSYEQYF
J: TRBJ2-7; D: -; size: few; V: TRBV5-1; DNA: TGCGCCAGCAGCGCGGGGACAGTGGAACACTACGAGCAGTACTTC; CDR3: CASSAGTVEHYEQYF
J: TRBJ1-2; D: -; size: few; V: TRBV6-5; DNA: TGTGCCAGCAGTTACTCGGACAACCTCAACTATGGCTACACCTTC; CDR3: CASSYSDNLNYGYTF
J: TRBJ2-7; D: TRBD1; size: few; V: TRBV29-1; DNA: TGCAGCGTGGGAAGATTGGGACAGGGCTACGAGCAGTACTTC; CDR3: CSVGRLGQGYEQYF
J: TRBJ2-2; D: -; size: -; V: TRBV4-3; DNA: TGCGCCAGCAGCCAAGATTGGGTGAACACCGGGGAGCTGTTTTTT; CDR3: CASSQDWVNTGELFF
J: TRBJ1-1; D: -; size: -; V: TRBV19; DNA: TGTGCCAGTATAGGGGCCCAGAACACTGAAGCTTTCTTT; CDR3: CASIGAQNTEAFF
J: TRBJ1-2; D: TRBD1; size: many; V: TRBV29-1; DNA: TGCAGCGTAGATACAGGGGTTAGTGGCTACACCTTC; CDR3: CSVDTGVSGYTF
J: TRBJ2-2; D: TRBD2; size: -; V: TRBV20-1; DNA: TGCAGTGCGCGGACTAGCGGGAGCGATACCGGGGAGCTGTTTTTT; CDR3: CSARTSGSDTGELFF
J: TRBJ1-1; D: -; size: many; V: TRBV7-9; DNA: TGTGCCAGCAGCCTTTCACAGGGCAGCACTGAAGCTTTCTTT; CDR3: CASSLSQGSTEAFF
J: TRBJ2-2; D: -; size: -; V: TRBV20-1; DNA: TGCAGTGCTCCTTACACCGGGGAGCTGTTTTTT; CDR3: CSAPYTGELFF
J: TRBJ2-7; D: -; size: few; V: TRBV6-6; DNA: TGTGCCAGCAGTTACTCCCAAGAATACGAGCAGTACTTC; CDR3: CASSYSQEYEQYF
J: TRBJ1-2; D: -; size: -; V: TRBV9; DNA: TGTGCCAGCAGCCAAGAGAGGGGGGCATACTATGGCTACACCTTC; CDR3: CASSQERGAYYGYTF
J: TRBJ1-6; D: -; size: -; V: TRBV6-1; DNA: TGTGCCAGCCAACAGAGTAATTCACCCCTCCACTTT; CDR3: CASQQSNSPLHF
J: TRBJ2-2; D: -; size: many; V: TRBV24-1; DNA: TGTGCCACCAGTGATTTGGACGGGGAGCTGTTTTTT; CDR3: CATSDLDGELFF
J: TRBJ2-7; D: -; size: -; V: TRBV11-3; DNA: TGTGCCAGCAGCTTAAACATTGGGCCCTACGAGCAGTACTTC; CDR3: CASSLNIGPYEQYF
J: TRBJ1-2; D: -; size: many; V: TRBV20-1; DNA: TGCAGTGCTAGAGTGGACCTAGACTATGGCTACACCTTC; CDR3: CSARVDLDYGYTF
J: TRBJ1-1; D: -; size: -; V: TRBV7-9; DNA: TGTGCCAGCAGCTCGACCCTCAGGGGTAGGGGGACTGAAGCTTTCTTT; CDR3: CASSSTLRGRGTEAFF
J: TRBJ2-7; D: TRBD2; size: -; V: TRBV14; DNA: TGTGCCAGCAGCCCCAGCGGGGTCGTCTACGAGCAGTACTTC; CDR3: CASSPSGVVYEQYF
J: TRBJ2-7; D: -; size: -; V: TRBV6-4; DNA: TGTGCCAGCAGTGAATTCGAGGGACTCAACACCGGGGACTACGAGCAGTACTTC; CDR3: CASSEFEGLNTGDYEQYF
J: TRBJ2-6; D: -; size: -; V: TRBV15; DNA: TGTGCCACCAGCCGCCCCGGGGTGGCCAACGTCCTGACTTTC; CDR3: CATSRPGVANVLTF
J: TRBJ1-5; D: -; size: -; V: TRBV7-9; DNA: TGTGCCAGCAGCTTAATGGCCCCGGTCCATCAGCCCCAGCATTTT; CDR3: CASSLMAPVHQPQHF